Shown below are 30 T cell receptor beta chains from a single sample sequenced in a study of blood T cell repertoires in COVID-19. The method was immunoSEQ multiplex PCR; TCRdb's version includes in-frame clones alone and lacks a portion of them. Among about 300,000 clones listed, 70% to 90% were seen once. Sequenced: PBMCs or T cells enriched from blood (not recorded which). These receptors originate from a woman aged 18-35 years who had recovered from COVID-19.

This clone is categorized as medium-sized. The same CDR3 also results from other DNA sequences found in this sample. V and J are TRBV7-6 and TRBJ1-1; D is ambiguous. Germline V CDR1 and CDR2: SGHVS, FNYEAQ. The CDR3 loop spans 14 amino acids. The germline V and J ends were trimmed by 1 base and 0 bases, with 6 bases remaining between them. The CDR3: CASSLEAVNTEAFF. CDR3 DNA: TGTGCCAGCAGCTTAGAGGCGGTGAACACTGAAGCTTTCTTT.

The rearrangement links TRBV5-1 to TRBJ2-5; D is possibly TRBD1 (6 bases). The CDR3 totals 11 residues. V was pared by 0 bases and J by 12 bases, with 9 bases between. The germline V gene encodes CDR1 SGHRS and CDR2 YFSETQ. Here the CDR3 DNA reads TGCGCCAGCAGCTTGGGGGACAAGGAGTACTTC. It specifies CASSLGDKEYF.

This clone was picked up a small number of times. The genes are TRBV7-6 and TRBJ2-7, with D possibly TRBD1 on 6 matching bases. CDR1 and CDR2 (germline): SGHVS, FNYEAQ. The V end was cut by 5 bases, the J end by 4 bases, with 12 bases between. The CDR3 totals 13 residues. The CDR3 nucleotides are TGTGCCAGCAGCGCCGGGACACCTTACGAGCAGTACTTC. Its protein is CASSAGTPYEQYF. The full variable domain, in which reference TRBV7-6 and TRBJ2-7 provide the parts outside the CDR3, is GAGVSQSPRYKVTKRGQDVALRCDPISGHVSLYWYRQALGQGPEFLTYFNYEAQQDKSGLPNDRFSAERPEGSISTLTIQRTEQRDSAMYRCASSAGTPYEQYFGPGTRLTVT.

The chain is built from TRBV7-9 and TRBJ2-2; no clear D gene. V lost 1 base and J lost 3, with 12 bases in between. The CDR3 totals 16 residues. Per the germline V gene, CDR1 is SEHNR and CDR2 is FQNEAQ (reference sequence). CDR3 in amino acids: CASSLGDWVDTGELFF. CDR3 nucleotides: TGTGCCAGCAGCTTAGGTGACTGGGTGGACACCGGGGAGCTGTTTTTT.

V is TRBV10-3 and J is TRBJ2-7; TRBD2 is a possible D gene (6 bases). V was trimmed by 5 bases and J by 10 bases, leaving 15 bases between them. Germline values: CDR1 ENHRY, CDR2 SYGVKD. CDR3 size: 12 residues. This chain's CDR3 is CAISKIGRNQYF. Here the CDR3 DNA reads TGTGCCATCAGTAAGATTGGGAGGAATCAGTACTTC.

The V call is TRBV6-5, the J call TRBJ2-2; D may be TRBD2 (6 bases). With 7 bases removed from V and 4 bases from J, the gap between germline ends came to 13 bases. From germline, CDR1 is MNHEY and CDR2 SVGAGI. CDR3 length: 14 residues. For the CDR3, the DNA is TGTGCCAGCACACGGTTGGGAGGCACCGGGGAGCTGTTTTTT. As protein: CASTRLGGTGELFF.

The chain is built from TRBV11-2 and TRBJ2-1; D ambiguous. With 5 bases removed from V and 0 bases from J, the gap between germline ends came to 11 bases. CDR1 and CDR2 (germline): SGHAT, FQNNGV. The CDR3 spans 15 residues. CDR3 coding DNA: TGTGCCAGCAGCCGCGTAAGGAGCTCCTACAATGAGCAGTTCTTC. Its translation: CASSRVRSSYNEQFF.

The chain couples TRBV27 to TRBJ1-1; possible D gene TRBD1, 5 bases. V lost 5 bases and J lost 1, with 11 bases in between. This CDR3 is 14 amino acids long. Germline V gives CDR1 MNHEY, CDR2 SMNVEV (reference sequence). The CDR3 bases are TGTGCCAGCAGTCCCCGACAGCCGAACACTGAAGCTTTCTTT. Its protein product is CASSPRQPNTEAFF.

The chain joins TRBV15 to TRBJ1-1, with D tentatively TRBD1 (5 bases). V dropped 3 bases and J dropped 4 bases, with 15 bases sitting between them. The germline V gene has CDR1 LNHNV and CDR2 YYDKDF (reference sequence). This CDR3 spans 15 amino acids. DNA for the CDR3: TGTGCCACCAGCAGGGCCTTGGGGGGTGGCACTGAAGCTTTCTTT. Translation: CATSRALGGGTEAFF. The whole variable domain, filled in from reference TRBV15 and TRBJ1-1, reads DAMVIQNPRYQVTQFGKPVTLSCSQTLNHNVMYWYQQKSSQAPKLLFHYYDKDFNNEADTPDNFQSRRPNTSFCFLDIRSPGLGDTAMYLCATSRALGGGTEAFFGQGTRLTVV.

The J gene is TRBJ2-7, the V gene TRBV7-9; 7 positions match TRBD1. The J segment lost 2 bases and the V segment lost 3 bases, leaving 4 bases of the junction unmatched. Germline CDR1 and CDR2: SEHNR and FQNEAQ (reference sequence). This CDR3 contains 14 residues. The CDR3 region is CASSFGDSAYEQYF. The CDR3 DNA follows: TGTGCCAGCAGCTTCGGGGACAGTGCCTACGAGCAGTACTTC.

This clone was recorded once. V and J are TRBV14 and TRBJ1-4; D is ambiguous. The V end lost 0 bases, the J end lost 5 bases, and 10 bases lay between the germline ends. Germline V gives CDR1 SGHDN, CDR2 FVKESK. The CDR3 loop spans 15 amino acids. For the CDR3, the DNA is TGTGCCAGCAGCCAAGATAGGATGGAGAATGAAAAACTGTTTTTT. Translation gives CASSQDRMENEKLFF.

The rearrangement joins TRBV7-3 to TRBJ1-6, with 8 bases lining up with TRBD1. Per germline, CDR1 SGHTA and CDR2 FQGTGA. This CDR3 spans 13 amino acids. The V segment lost 4 bases and the J segment 13 bases; nucleotides outside the gene matches: 6. Here the CDR3 reads CASSSWTGRPLHF. CDR3 DNA: TGTGCCAGCAGCTCGTGGACAGGGCGGCCCCTCCACTTT.

The chain employs TRBV4-1 and TRBJ1-2; 7 positions match TRBD1. There are 15 residues in the CDR3. The V gene's germline CDR1 is MGHRA and CDR2 YSYEKL. The J segment lost 4 bases and the V segment lost 4 bases, leaving 9 bases of the junction unmatched. The CDR3 DNA follows: TGCGCCAGCAGCCCTTTTAGGAGGGACAGCTATGGCTACACCTTC. Encoded protein: CASSPFRRDSYGYTF.

In its sample, this clone was seen a few times. V is TRBV2 and J is TRBJ2-3; 12 nucleotides agree with TRBD2. Germline values: CDR1 SNHLY, CDR2 FYNNEI. Losses at the gene ends were 4 bases for V and 2 bases for J; bases not matched to a gene: 7. The CDR3 consists of 17 residues. In nucleotides, the CDR3 is TGTGCCAGCAGTGTAGGGCTAGCGGGGGGGATCACAGATACGCAGTATTTT. Translating it yields CASSVGLAGGITDTQYF.

J is TRBJ1-2 and V is TRBV28, with D unresolved. This CDR3 region has 14 residues. Between the trimmed V and J ends, which lost 5 bases and 4 bases, there was a span of 14 bases. Germline CDR1 is MDHEN and CDR2 is SYDVKM. CDR3 residues: CASSGYEGFYGYTF. The CDR3 DNA sequence: TGTGCCAGCAGTGGCTACGAGGGTTTCTATGGCTACACCTTC.

This clone was observed a single time. The J gene is TRBJ1-2, the V gene TRBV6-5, with TRBD1 matching over 8 bases. This CDR3 contains 15 residues. The J segment lost 6 bases and the V segment lost 2 bases, leaving 8 bases of the junction unmatched. Germline V lookup: CDR1 MNHEY, CDR2 SVGAGI. For the CDR3, the DNA is TGTGCCAGCAGTTACGACAGGGGAGGGTGGGATGGCTACACCTTC. This codes for CASSYDRGGWDGYTF.

V usage is TRBV14 and J usage is TRBJ2-1, with a weak D call TRBD1 (5 bases). The CDR3 covers 13 residues. Looked up from germline, CDR1 is SGHDN and CDR2 is FVKESK. V lost 2 bases and J 7 bases, leaving 9 bases between the germline ends. This chain's CDR3 is CASSQMGRNEQFF. CDR3 DNA sequence: TGTGCCAGCAGCCAAATGGGGCGTAATGAGCAGTTCTTC.

The V and J genes are TRBV28 and TRBJ2-5; weak D call: TRBD1 (6 bases). CDR3 length: 12 residues. With 8 bases removed from V and 5 bases from J, the gap between germline ends came to 12 bases. CDR1 and CDR2 (germline): MDHEN, SYDVKM. This CDR3 is CASRRGWETQYF. CDR3 nucleotides: TGTGCCAGCCGAAGGGGGTGGGAGACCCAGTACTTC.

The chain links TRBV3-1 (or the pseudogene TRBV3-2) to TRBJ1-2; D remains ambiguous. From germline, CDR1 is LGHDT and CDR2 YNNKEL (reference sequence). This CDR3 contains 13 residues. Trimming took 4 bases from V and 2 from J, leaving 8 bases between them. CDR3 region: CASSRNRNYGYTF. The CDR3 coding sequence is TGTGCCAGCAGCCGCAACAGAAACTATGGCTACACCTTC.

The chain uses TRBV30 and TRBJ2-2; TRBD1 aligns across 8 bases. The CDR3 has 14 residues. With V trimmed by 4 bases and J by 7 bases, 8 bases remained unmatched. CDR1 is GTSNPN, CDR2 SVGIG, per germline (reference sequence). CDR3 in amino acids: CAWTPGGFIGELFF. DNA of the CDR3: TGTGCCTGGACTCCAGGGGGCTTTATCGGGGAGCTGTTTTTT. Based on the CDR3 plus reference TRBV30 and TRBJ2-2, the full variable domain is SQTIHQWPATLVQPVGSPLSLECTVEGTSNPNLYWYRQAAGRGLQLLFYSVGIGQISSEVPQNLSASRPQDRQFILSSKKLLLSDSGFYLCAWTPGGFIGELFFGEGSRLTVL.

The chain is built from TRBV27 and TRBJ2-7; 7 positions match TRBD1. V shed 3 bases and J 7 bases; nucleotides not matched to a gene: 12. Looked up from germline, CDR1 is MNHEY and CDR2 is SMNVEV (reference sequence). The CDR3 covers 15 residues. The CDR3 DNA is TGTGCCAGCAGTTTGGGGCTAAGGGGGCGAGATGAGCAGTACTTC. Its protein is CASSLGLRGRDEQYF.

The chain couples TRBV3-1 (or the pseudogene TRBV3-2) to TRBJ1-1, with TRBD1 as a possible D gene (5 bases). V lost 0 bases, J lost 10 bases, and 9 bases lay in between. This CDR3 has 12 residues. Germline V gene data show CDR1 as LGHDT and CDR2 as YNNKEL (reference sequence). CDR3 in DNA: TGTGCCAGCAGCCAAGATTCCAGGGCAGCTTTCTTT. Amino acid sequence: CASSQDSRAAFF.

The J gene is TRBJ2-1, the V gene TRBV9; D is perhaps TRBD1 (6 bases). Germline-derived CDR1 and CDR2 are SGDLS and YYNGEE. The CDR3 is 16 residues long. V was trimmed by 4 bases and J by 5 bases, leaving 19 bases between them. The CDR3 region has the DNA TGTGCCAGCAGCCTAAGAGGTGGGGGCGCCCACAATGAGCAGTTCTTC. Encoded protein: CASSLRGGGAHNEQFF. The full variable domain, in which reference TRBV9 and TRBJ2-1 provide the parts outside the CDR3, is DSGVTQTPKHLITATGQRVTLRCSPRSGDLSVYWYQQSLDQGLQFLIQYYNGEERAKGNILERFSAQQFPDLHSELNLSSLELGDSALYFCASSLRGGGAHNEQFFGPGTRLTVL.

This rearrangement joins TRBV18 to TRBJ1-3, with 7 bases identical to TRBD1. Germline CDR1 is KGHSH and CDR2 is LQKENI. The CDR3 covers 16 residues. With V trimmed by 1 base and J by 0 bases, 3 bases remained unmatched. The CDR3: CASSPRGQSSGNTIYF. The CDR3 DNA sequence: TGTGCCAGCTCACCACGGGGACAGAGCTCTGGAAACACCATATATTTT. Full variable domain (rest looked up from reference TRBV18 and TRBJ1-3): NAGVMQNPRHLVRRRGQEARLRCSPMKGHSHVYWYRQLPEEGLKFMVYLQKENIIDESGMPKERFSAEFPKEGPSILRIQQVVRGDSAAYFCASSPRGQSSGNTIYFGEGSWLTVV.

V and J are TRBV9 and TRBJ2-2, with D possibly matching TRBD2 (5 bases). With 3 bases removed from V and 4 bases from J, the gap between germline ends came to 19 bases. The CDR3 contains 17 residues. Germline V gene lookup returns CDR1 SGDLS and CDR2 YYNGEE. The CDR3 spells CASSAYPYTGGTGELFF. The CDR3 coding sequence is TGTGCCAGCAGCGCGTACCCCTACACCGGAGGCACCGGGGAGCTGTTTTTT.

This clone showed up many times. The chain joins TRBV25-1 to TRBJ2-1; TRBD2 is a possible D gene (5 bases). V dropped 2 bases and J dropped 7 bases, with 12 bases sitting between them. The CDR3 sequence is 14 residues long. The germline CDR1 and CDR2 sequences are MGHDK and SYGVNS. CDR3 in amino acids: CASSEPRDRNEQFF. CDR3 in DNA: TGTGCCAGCAGTGAACCCCGGGATCGGAATGAGCAGTTCTTC. Supplemented by reference TRBV25-1 and TRBJ2-1, the full variable domain reads EADIYQTPRYLVIGTGKKITLECSQTMGHDKMYWYQQDPGMELHLIHYSYGVNSTEKGDLSSESTVSRIRTEHFPLTLESARPSHTSQYLCASSEPRDRNEQFFGPGTRLTVL.

The chain employs TRBV3-1 (or the pseudogene TRBV3-2) and TRBJ2-1; 7 bases line up with TRBD2. The length of the CDR3 is 11 residues. Germline V gives CDR1 LGHDT, CDR2 YNNKEL (reference sequence). V lost 10 bases, J lost 10 bases, and 7 bases stayed unmatched. The CDR3 coding sequence is TGTGCCACCCACATGGGAGGGGAGCAGTTCTTC. Translating gives CATHMGGEQFF.

This chain connects TRBV27 to TRBJ2-2, with D perhaps matching TRBD1 (6 bases). The CDR3 loop spans 14 amino acids. The V gene's germline CDR1 is MNHEY and CDR2 SMNVEV (reference sequence). V was pared by 6 bases and J by 4 bases, with 12 bases between. This CDR3 is CASSLGQSTGELFF. The CDR3 DNA reads as TGTGCCAGCAGCCTTGGACAGAGCACCGGGGAGCTGTTTTTT.

The rearrangement uses TRBV5-1 and TRBJ1-1; D perhaps matches TRBD1 (5 bases). CDR3 length: 16 residues. V lost 4 bases, J lost 0 bases, and 16 bases lay in between. Germline V gene sequence: CDR1 SGHRS, CDR2 YFSETQ. The CDR3 region is CASSKLSMGLNTEAFF. CDR3 bases: TGCGCCAGCAGCAAGCTATCCATGGGGCTGAACACTGAAGCTTTCTTT.

CDR3 region: CAWSVGGGYGYTF. CDR3 in DNA: TGTGCCTGGAGTGTCGGGGGGGGCTATGGCTACACCTTC. The rearrangement joins TRBV30 to TRBJ1-2; possible D gene TRBD1, 5 bases. Germline loops: CDR1 GTSNPN, CDR2 SVGIG (reference sequence). The CDR3 spans 13 residues. Trimming took 0 bases from V and 4 from J, leaving 9 bases between them. Looking up the rest from reference TRBV30 and TRBJ1-2 gives the full variable domain: SQTIHQWPATLVQPVGSPLSLECTVEGTSNPNLYWYRQAAGRGLQLLFYSVGIGQISSEVPQNLSASRPQDRQFILSSKKLLLSDSGFYLCAWSVGGGYGYTFGSGTRLTVV.